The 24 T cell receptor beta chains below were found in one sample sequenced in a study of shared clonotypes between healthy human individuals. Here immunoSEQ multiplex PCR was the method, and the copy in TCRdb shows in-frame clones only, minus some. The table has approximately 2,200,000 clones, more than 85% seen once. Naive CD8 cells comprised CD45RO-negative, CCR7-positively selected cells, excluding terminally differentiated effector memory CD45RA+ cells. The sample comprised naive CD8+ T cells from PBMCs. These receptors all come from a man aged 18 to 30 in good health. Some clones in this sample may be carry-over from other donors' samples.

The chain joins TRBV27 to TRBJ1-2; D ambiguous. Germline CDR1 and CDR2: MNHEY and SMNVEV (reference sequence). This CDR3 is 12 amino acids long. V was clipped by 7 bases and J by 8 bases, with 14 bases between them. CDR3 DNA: TGTGCCAGCACTGACGGCCGGCGGGGCTACACCTTC. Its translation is CASTDGRRGYTF.

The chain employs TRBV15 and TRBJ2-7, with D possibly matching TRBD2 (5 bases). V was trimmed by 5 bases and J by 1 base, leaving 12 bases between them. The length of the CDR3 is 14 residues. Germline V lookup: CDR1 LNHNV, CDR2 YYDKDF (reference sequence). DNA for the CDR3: TGTGCCACCAGCCCTCCGGGGATTTCCTACGAGCAGTACTTC. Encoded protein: CATSPPGISYEQYF.

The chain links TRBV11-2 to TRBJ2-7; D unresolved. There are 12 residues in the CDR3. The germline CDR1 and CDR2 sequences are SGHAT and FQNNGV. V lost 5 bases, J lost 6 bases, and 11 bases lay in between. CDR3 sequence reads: CASSPGPSEQYF. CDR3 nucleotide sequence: TGTGCCAGCAGCCCCGGGCCGAGCGAGCAGTACTTC.

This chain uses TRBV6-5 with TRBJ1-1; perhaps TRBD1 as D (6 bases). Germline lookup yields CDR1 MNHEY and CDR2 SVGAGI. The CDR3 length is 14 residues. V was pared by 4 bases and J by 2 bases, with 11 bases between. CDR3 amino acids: CASSSWTDNTEAFF. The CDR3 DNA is TGTGCCAGCAGTTCATGGACAGACAACACTGAAGCTTTCTTT.

CDR3 in amino acids: CASSQEVTNEKLFF. CDR3 nucleotide sequence: TGTGCCAGCAGCCAGGAGGTTACTAATGAAAAACTGTTTTTT. The rearrangement uses TRBV6-5 and TRBJ1-4; D gene unclear. The CDR3 extends over 14 amino acids. Trimming cost V 6 bases and J 2 bases, with 10 bases left between them. In germline, CDR1 is MNHEY, CDR2 SVGAGI.

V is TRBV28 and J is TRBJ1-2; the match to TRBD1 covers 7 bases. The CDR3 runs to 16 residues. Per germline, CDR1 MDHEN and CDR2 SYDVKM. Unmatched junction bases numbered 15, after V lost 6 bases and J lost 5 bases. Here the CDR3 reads CASSPLGQGDDYGYTF. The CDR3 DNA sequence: TGTGCCAGCAGCCCCCTCGGGCAGGGGGATGATTATGGCTACACCTTC.

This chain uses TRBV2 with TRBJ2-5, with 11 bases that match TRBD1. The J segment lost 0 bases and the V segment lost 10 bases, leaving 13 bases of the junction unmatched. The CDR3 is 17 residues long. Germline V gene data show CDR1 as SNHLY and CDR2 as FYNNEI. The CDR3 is CATTPGQGGWYQETQYF. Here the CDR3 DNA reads TGTGCCACCACTCCGGGACAGGGGGGATGGTACCAAGAGACCCAGTACTTC.

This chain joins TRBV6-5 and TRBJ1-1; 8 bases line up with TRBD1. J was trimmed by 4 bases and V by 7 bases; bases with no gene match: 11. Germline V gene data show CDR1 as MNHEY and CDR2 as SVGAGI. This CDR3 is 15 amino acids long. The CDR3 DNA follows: TGTGCCAGCAAGGGGCAGGGGGCGCGGAGCACTGAAGCTTTCTTT. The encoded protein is CASKGQGARSTEAFF.

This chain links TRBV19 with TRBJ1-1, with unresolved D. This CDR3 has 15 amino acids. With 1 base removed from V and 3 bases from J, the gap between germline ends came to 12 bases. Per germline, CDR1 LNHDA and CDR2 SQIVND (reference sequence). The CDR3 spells CASSIVPGSDTEAFF. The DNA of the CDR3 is TGTGCCAGTAGTATAGTACCGGGATCGGACACTGAAGCTTTCTTT.

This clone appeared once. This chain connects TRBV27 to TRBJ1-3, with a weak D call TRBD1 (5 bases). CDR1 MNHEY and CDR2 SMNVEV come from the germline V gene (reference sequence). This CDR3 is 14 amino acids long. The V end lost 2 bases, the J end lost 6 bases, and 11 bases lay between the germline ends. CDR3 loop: CASSLGGGENTIYF. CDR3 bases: TGTGCCAGCAGTTTAGGGGGAGGCGAAAACACCATATATTTT.

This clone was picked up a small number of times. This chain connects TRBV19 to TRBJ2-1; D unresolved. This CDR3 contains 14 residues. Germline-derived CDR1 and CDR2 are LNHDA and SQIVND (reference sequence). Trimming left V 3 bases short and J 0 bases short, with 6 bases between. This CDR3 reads CASSMGISYNEQFF. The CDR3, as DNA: TGTGCCAGTAGTATGGGGATCTCCTACAATGAGCAGTTCTTC.

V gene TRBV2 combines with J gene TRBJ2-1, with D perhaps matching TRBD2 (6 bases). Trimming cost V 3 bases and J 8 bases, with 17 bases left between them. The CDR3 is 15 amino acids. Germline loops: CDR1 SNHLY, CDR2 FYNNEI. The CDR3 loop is CASSESGERYDEQFF. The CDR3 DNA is TGTGCCAGCAGTGAGTCGGGGGAAAGATACGATGAGCAGTTCTTC.

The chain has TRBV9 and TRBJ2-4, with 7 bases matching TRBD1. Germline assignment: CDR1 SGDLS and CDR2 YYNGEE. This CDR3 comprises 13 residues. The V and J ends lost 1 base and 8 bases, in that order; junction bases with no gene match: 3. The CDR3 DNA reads TGTGCCAGCAGCGTATTTACAGGGGACATTCAGTACTTC. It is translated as CASSVFTGDIQYF.

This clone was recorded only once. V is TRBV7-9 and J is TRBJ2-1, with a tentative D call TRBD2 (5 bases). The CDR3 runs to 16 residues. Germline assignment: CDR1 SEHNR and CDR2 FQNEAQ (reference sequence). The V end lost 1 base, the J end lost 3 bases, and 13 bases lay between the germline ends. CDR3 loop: CASSLGGSAGYNEQFF. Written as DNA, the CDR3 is TGTGCCAGCAGCTTAGGGGGTAGCGCGGGCTACAATGAGCAGTTCTTC.

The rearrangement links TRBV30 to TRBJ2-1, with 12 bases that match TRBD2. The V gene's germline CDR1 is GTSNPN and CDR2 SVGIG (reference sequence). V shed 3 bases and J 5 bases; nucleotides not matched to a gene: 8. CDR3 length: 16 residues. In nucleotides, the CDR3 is TGTGCCTGGAGACCTGCGACTAGCGGGAGAAACAATGAGCAGTTCTTC. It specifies CAWRPATSGRNNEQFF.

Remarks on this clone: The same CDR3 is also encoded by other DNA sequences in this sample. The CDR3 nucleotides read TGTGCCAGCAGCTTAGCAGGGAGCACAGATACGCAGTATTTT. Protein product: CASSLAGSTDTQYF. This chain links TRBV7-6 with TRBJ2-3, with D uncertain. The V and J ends lost 0 bases and 0 bases respectively, with 4 bases between them. The CDR3 consists of 14 residues. Germline CDR1 and CDR2: SGHVS and FNYEAQ.

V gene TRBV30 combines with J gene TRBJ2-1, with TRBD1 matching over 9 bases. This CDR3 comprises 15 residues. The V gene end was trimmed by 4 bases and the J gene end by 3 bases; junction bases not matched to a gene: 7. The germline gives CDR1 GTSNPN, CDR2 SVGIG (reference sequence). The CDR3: CAWTKTGGIYNEQFF. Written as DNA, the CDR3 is TGTGCCTGGACTAAGACAGGGGGGATCTACAATGAGCAGTTCTTC. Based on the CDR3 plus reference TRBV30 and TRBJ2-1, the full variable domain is SQTIHQWPATLVQPVGSPLSLECTVEGTSNPNLYWYRQAAGRGLQLLFYSVGIGQISSEVPQNLSASRPQDRQFILSSKKLLLSDSGFYLCAWTKTGGIYNEQFFGPGTRLTVL.

The CDR3 coding sequence is TGTGCCAGCAGCCCGACGGGGGTGGAAGCCTACGAGCAGTACTTC. Its protein product is CASSPTGVEAYEQYF. This chain uses TRBV5-5 with TRBJ2-7, with a weak D call TRBD2 (6 bases). The V gene lost 4 bases and the J gene lost 2 bases, with 16 bases spanning the gap. The CDR3 has 15 residues. Germline V gene sequence: CDR1 SGHKS, CDR2 YYEKEE (reference sequence).

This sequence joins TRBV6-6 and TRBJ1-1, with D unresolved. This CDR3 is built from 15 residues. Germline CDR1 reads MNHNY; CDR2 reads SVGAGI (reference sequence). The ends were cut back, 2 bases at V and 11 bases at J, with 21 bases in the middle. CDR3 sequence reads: CASSYGKPASLGAFF. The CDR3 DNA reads TGTGCCAGCAGTTACGGGAAGCCGGCCTCCTTGGGGGCTTTCTTT.

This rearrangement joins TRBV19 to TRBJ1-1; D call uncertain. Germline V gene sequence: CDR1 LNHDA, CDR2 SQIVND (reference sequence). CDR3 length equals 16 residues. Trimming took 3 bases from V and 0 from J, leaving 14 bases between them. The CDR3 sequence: CASSIATYSMNTEAFF. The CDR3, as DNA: TGTGCCAGTAGTATCGCGACCTACTCCATGAACACTGAAGCTTTCTTT.

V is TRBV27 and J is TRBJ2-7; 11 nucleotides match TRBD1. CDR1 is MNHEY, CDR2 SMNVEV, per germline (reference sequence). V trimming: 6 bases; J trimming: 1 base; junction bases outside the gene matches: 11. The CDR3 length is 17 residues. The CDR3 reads CASSHSLGDRGSYEQYF. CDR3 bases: TGTGCCAGCAGCCACAGCCTGGGGGACAGGGGGTCCTACGAGCAGTACTTC.

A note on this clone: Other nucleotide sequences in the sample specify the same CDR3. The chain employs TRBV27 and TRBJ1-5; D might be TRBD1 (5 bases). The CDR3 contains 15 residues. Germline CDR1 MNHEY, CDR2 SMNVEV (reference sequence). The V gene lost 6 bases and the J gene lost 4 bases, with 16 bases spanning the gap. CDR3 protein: CASRPGTGGNQPQHF. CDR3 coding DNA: TGTGCCAGCAGGCCCGGGACTGGGGGAAATCAGCCCCAGCATTTT.

The CDR3 DNA is TGTGCCACCTTGACAGGGCTAATCACCACTGTCTCTGGAAACACCATATATTTT. As protein: CATLTGLITTVSGNTIYF. The rearrangement joins TRBV28 to TRBJ1-3; 7 nucleotides match TRBD1. The CDR3 sequence is 18 residues long. V lost 10 bases, J lost 0 bases, and 18 bases stayed unmatched. CDR1 and CDR2 (germline): MDHEN, SYDVKM.

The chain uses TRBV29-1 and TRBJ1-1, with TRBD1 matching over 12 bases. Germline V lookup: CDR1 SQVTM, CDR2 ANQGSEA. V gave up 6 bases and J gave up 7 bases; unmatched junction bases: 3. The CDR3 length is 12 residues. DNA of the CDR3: TGCAGCGTCTGGGACAGGGGGCTTGAAGCTTTCTTT. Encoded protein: CSVWDRGLEAFF.